The 2 T cell receptor beta chains below come from one sample, sequenced in a study of vaccination and CD4 T cells after COVID-19. Sample treatment: roughly nine-day PBMC culture with coronavirus spike peptide pools or control peptides (ViraFEST assay). The Oncomine TCR Beta short-read assay was applied to DNA of cultured CD4+ T cells. TCRdb re-called the PCR reads with MiXCR, one entry per CDR3 protein. Of about 16,000 distinct CDR3 sequences in the sample, approximately 52% were seen once. No antigen has been identified for these receptors. The sample here was CD4+ T cells from blood, cultured in vitro, taken before SARS-CoV-2 vaccination. All receptors derive from a human donor who had recovered from COVID-19.

The V and J genes are TRBV30 and TRBJ2-3; 8 bases are shared with TRBD1. The CDR3 runs 15 residues. CDR1 GTSNPN and CDR2 SVGIG come from the germline V gene (reference sequence). V was clipped by 5 bases and J by 0 bases; unmatched bases: 7. CDR3 nucleotide sequence: TGTGCCTGGGGACAGGGACATCCTAGCACAGATACGCAGTATTTT. It translates to CAWGQGHPSTDTQYF.

This sequence joins TRBV5-1 and TRBJ1-1, with a possible D match to TRBD1 (5 bases). V lost 0 bases, J lost 4 bases, and 13 bases lay in between. The CDR3 is made up of 15 amino acids. CDR1 is SGHRS, CDR2 YFSETQ, per germline. DNA for the CDR3: TGCGCCAGCAGCTTGGGTCGGGGCGGGAGCACTGAAGCTTTCTTT. Amino acids: CASSLGRGGSTEAFF.